This T cell receptor (beta chain) was observed in a study of T cell responses to AZD1222 COVID-19 vaccine. V lost 7 bases and J lost 0, with 18 bases in between. Germline V gene sequence: CDR1 LNHDA, CDR2 SQIVND (reference sequence). This CDR3 is built from 16 residues. As concerns this clone: Its target is unknown.

Study-level findings and limits: The number of AZD1222 recipients seropositive at baseline was only 6 or 7.

The table came from immunoSEQ multiplex PCR; TCRdb's copy has only in-frame clones and leaves some out. Of more than 140,000 clones detected, roughly 90% appear once; the ten largest clones hold just under 3%. The rearrangement uses TRBV19 and TRBJ1-1; D might be TRBD1 (5 bases). This receptor was identified in an adult in good health. The source was peripheral blood, collected on day 0 of AZD1222 vaccination. In DNA form, the CDR3 reads TGTGCCAGTACCTGGGGGAAATGGACGGTGAACACTGAAGCTTTCTTT. It is translated as CASTWGKWTVNTEAFF.